The subject of this entry is one T cell receptor beta chain. A sample-barcoded 5' primer and a J-beta primer mix were used in a second PCR of roughly 7 to 11 cycles. TCRdb itself ran the 5' RACE reads through MiXCR, one entry per CDR3 protein. The table has 950,000 to 1,200,000 distinct CDR3 sequences, around two fifths seen once. This entry is derived from a study of blood T cells in healthy people across ages. This CDR3 is built from 15 residues. CDR1 and CDR2 (germline): MNHEY, SVGEGT. The ends were cut back, 6 bases at V and 4 bases at J, with 16 bases in the middle. This chain links TRBV6-2 or TRBV6-3 with TRBJ1-5; the D is unclear. This TCR was sampled from a man younger than 35 in good health. The source material was blood. In DNA form, the CDR3 reads TGTGCCAGCAGCCCCAGGTCAGGAATAAATCAGCCCCAGCATTTT. It codes for CASSPRSGINQPQHF.